This T cell receptor (beta chain) was captured by sequencing in a study of cytomegalovirus exposure and HLA in healthy donors (dated by TCRdb to between 2016 and 2019). Regarding the research as a whole: An earlier analysis of fewer than 750 of the donors reported 250 to 350 Gb of sequence data and some 110 million unique TCR beta sequences obtained from 150 million to 200 million T cells. About 310 gigabases of sequencing data and tens of millions of unique TCR sequences were included in an early release covering around 600 HLA-typed donors. The genetic ancestry cluster associated with self-reported Caucasian donors included roughly 84% of the 398 genotyped donors. The study aimed to test whether cataloging public T cell receptors could reveal signatures of past pathogen exposure. The study profiled the T cell repertoires of hundreds of subjects by immunosequencing and related them to cytomegalovirus serostatus. Along with the approximately 700-subject first cohort, a separate validation cohort of 120 different subjects was used. The study combined high-throughput TCR immunosequencing, statistical association of individual TCRs with disease status, and machine learning to predict cytomegalovirus infection status. To study patterns of TCR occurrence, a later analysis re-analyzed previously published TCR beta repertoires from 600 to 750 donors and added high-resolution HLA genotyping. In the later analysis, no new phenotypic data were used to find candidate immune exposures; instead, reliance was placed on TCR beta sequences and their occurrence across donors. To decide whether each TCR beta V gene segment behaved as functional or pseudogenic, an earlier analysis of approximately 600 of the donors relied on high-throughput TCR beta sequencing. Donor age, sex, ethnicity and CMV serostatus were collected together with the repertoire data. In a later genetic analysis, genome-wide SNP genotypes for about 60% of the 666 donors were used, and that subset was treated as a discovery cohort. Every discovery cohort repertoire had been produced on one sequencing platform. Both class I and class II loci were covered by HLA typing, at four-digit resolution. The number of typed donors differed by locus: 629-630 for A, B, C, DRB1 and DQB1; some 500 for DQA1; some 610 for DPA1; and some 430 for DPB1. Roughly five DR-DQ haplotypes were handled as single units for association and clustering, since linkage in the cohort was strong. Across 300 to 500 genotyped donors of the cohort, an average of roughly 250,000 unique TCR beta nucleotide sequences per donor were sequenced, and 15% to 20% of those sequences were non-productive.

The cohort comprised around 700 healthy bone marrow donors. At the time of sampling, every cohort member was nominally healthy, though immune exposures that went unrecorded were likely present. The donor was CMV seronegative and was included in the group of 352 seronegative cohort members. A peripheral blood sample was provided by each donor, and peripheral blood mononuclear cells were used for TCR beta sequencing. The Qiagen DNeasy Blood Extraction Kit was used to extract genomic DNA from the blood cell samples. On this clone itself: The specificity of this receptor is unknown. Base quality data are lacking; no much larger clone is found one base away.

The library relied on the immunoSEQ multiplex PCR assay. The multiplex PCR relied on a mix of 60 forward primers for TCR Vbeta segments and 13 reverse primers for TCR Jbeta segments. The CDR3 region of rearranged TCR beta genes was amplified from genomic DNA with a multiplex PCR assay. The Illumina HiSeq System was used to sequence the amplified TCR beta libraries as 87-base-pair reads. Per the original workflow: In a later analysis, tens of millions of unique TCR beta chains were counted across the approximately 620 repertoires, and around 10 million of these chains were shared by at least two donors. A nearest-neighbor algorithm error-corrected the raw reads and collapsed the reads into unique sequences, merging closely related sequences to remove PCR and sequencing errors. CDR3 sequences were aligned to IMGT reference sequences to assign V, D and J gene segments. Each retained sequence needed at least a six-nucleotide match to both a V gene segment and a J gene segment. A rearrangement counted as productive if the CDR3 had no stop codons and remained in frame with V and J, and every other rearrangement counted as non-productive. Following IMGT convention, CDR3 was defined as the stretch from the second conserved V-encoded cysteine to the conserved J-encoded phenylalanine. Sequences without an unambiguous match to a single V gene segment were excluded from the earlier analysis of a few hundred of the donors. In an earlier analysis of some 590 of the donors, a V segment was called functional when productive rearrangements were above 56.7%, and segregating when the standard deviation between donors exceeded 5%. A statistical classification framework was built for diagnosing cytomegalovirus status from the catalog of TCR beta chain sequences. A later analysis assigned V and J genes by comparing TCR nucleotide sequences with IMGT/GENE-DB human TR gene sequences. The TCRdist pipeline was used in a later analysis to assign CDR3 sequences and most-parsimonious VDJ recombination scenarios. A later analysis defined each TCR beta chain by its CDR3 amino acid sequence plus V-gene family, and excluded reads lacking a unique V-gene family. As a way to deal with suspected cross-contamination and a sequencing artifact, a later analysis dropped more than 500 nucleotide sequences that were highly shared and had low generation probability. A later analysis calculated a clonal expansion index for each public chain from normalized within-repertoire ranks of inferred template counts. A later analysis computed generation probabilities with a VDJ recombination model fitted to out-of-frame rearrangements, and checked the results against IGoR. A later analysis scored TCR-TCR, TCR-HLA and TCR-CMV co-occurrence with hypergeometric tests, applying a repertoire-size bias correction to TCR pairs. A later analysis estimated false discovery rates by permuting HLA or CMV assignments 20 times. In a later analysis, co-occurring TCRs were grouped with DBSCAN, and TCRdist sequence similarity was added when clustering was performed within HLA-allele-positive subsets. For co-occurrence clustering, repertoires with fewer than 30,000 or more than 120,000 public chains were excluded, along with several repertoires with anomalous nucleotide sharing. What TCRdb holds here is the immuneACCESS table cut down to in-frame rearrangements. Part of the clones is not present; checked against another copy, under half of the missing clones reflect an unresolved V gene, and the others are unexplained. V, J and clone size derive from that table, while D and trimming were established from the DNA sequence. This sample is represented by 170,000 or so clones; roughly 80% of them were singletons. The ten largest clones represent around 0.41% of the sample.

General findings and caveats noted by the study authors: In a later analysis, HLA-associated TCR beta chains were found to be more clonally expanded and to have lower generation probabilities than equally common non-associated chains. According to a later analysis, TCR association rates differed among HLA loci, with DRB1 alleles showing the most associated TCRs and HLA-C alleles showing the fewest. A cluster of highly shared sequence variants was judged likely to be a technical artifact of the sequencing pipeline. A later analysis found that most CMV-associated TCR beta chains appeared HLA-restricted, with HLA associations seemingly driven largely by CMV exposure. Broadly in line with IMGT annotations, most TCR beta V segments showed up in productive rearrangements about 87% or about 30% of the time in an earlier analysis of around 550 of the donors. Because some donors lacked HLA typing at each locus, the association tests relied only on the typed subset. In vitro tests confirmed that a few of the cytomegalovirus-associated TCR beta chains recognize cytomegalovirus antigens. For the cohort, immune exposure information was limited to CMV serostatus. The presence/absence analyses assumed that sequencing depth was roughly uniform across donors, and that assumption may not be true. A later analysis reported that several top co-occurrence clusters appeared linked to parvovirus B19, influenza, CMV and Epstein-Barr virus. While some public TCRs were present in many individuals, most TCR sequences turned up only very rarely across donors. A later analysis associated some 17,000 TCR beta sequences with specific HLA alleles at a false discovery rate of 0.05. The classifier was reported to diagnose cytomegalovirus status with high specificity and sensitivity in both the original and validation cohorts. Strong co-occurrence of HLA alleles, especially DR and DQ, made assigning TCR associations to individual alleles difficult. A further reported finding was that TCR beta sequences accurately predicted the HLA-A and HLA-B alleles for most subjects in the first cohort. Only TCR beta chains were sequenced in this cohort, and the absence of alpha or paired-chain data limited detectable features. Linkage disequilibrium might explain the correlated functional status among segregating V segments, but an unknown experimental factor could not be ruled out. In the study, 150 to 200 TCR beta chains were listed as associated with cytomegalovirus. The 87-base-pair reads could not distinguish some IMGT-functional V segments, including TRBV6-2 and TRBV6-3, so those segments were excluded. An association between a missense DCLRE1C variant and V-gene and J-gene trimming of TCR beta chains was found in a later genetic analysis and replicated in an independent cohort. It was suggested by the authors that the approach could potentially be generalized to other disease states and immunological phenotypes. In a later genetic analysis, fewer N-insertions in productive TCRs were reported among donors in an Asian-associated ancestry cluster than the approximately 710-donor mean. Because counts were too low, around 18 rarely observed V segments, including chromosome 9 orphons, were left out of the earlier analysis of approximately 580 of the donors.

There are 16 amino acids in the CDR3, from cysteine to phenylalanine inclusive. CDR3 DNA only is kept here, 48 bases in frame from base 1. The germline V gene yields SGHTS for CDR1 and YDEGEE for CDR2. V loses 2 bases at its end and J loses 1 base; junction bases beyond the gene matches: 5. This sequence originates from a boy aged 2 to 10 in good health and CMV-seronegative. The sequencing sample was made of PBMCs. Recombination joined TRBV5-8 with TRBJ1-1, with 10 junctional bases fitting TRBD1. Here the CDR3 is given as CASSFWTGGANTEAFF. The nucleotide sequence is TGTGCCAGCAGCTTCTGGACAGGGGGTGCGAACACTGAAGCTTTCTTT.